The clone carrying this T cell receptor beta chain has a count of ten or more. Its antigen is still unknown. The cDNA was produced through 5'RACE with 10-nucleotide random UMIs. One entry per CDR3 protein, called by TCRdb with MiXCR from the 5' RACE reads. The sample records tens of thousands of distinct CDR3 sequences, more than 3% being singletons. This sample was taken from a study of neurological immune-mediated disorders. General study findings and limits: The study phylogenetically grouped the repertoires of 18 of 34 multiple sclerosis patients into one related-CDR3 cluster, a possible signature.

This CDR3 region has 14 residues. Looked up from germline, CDR1 is MNHEY and CDR2 is SMNVEV (reference sequence). With 5 bases removed from V and 6 bases from J, the gap between germline ends came to 14 bases. The source is a man younger than 40 with multiple sclerosis. The material sequenced was PBMCs. This sequence joins TRBV27 and TRBJ2-1; possible D gene TRBD2, 5 bases. This chain's CDR3 is CASSPRRSTNEQFF. For the CDR3, the DNA is TGTGCCAGCAGTCCCCGGAGGTCAACCAATGAGCAGTTCTTC.